This T cell receptor beta chain was captured by sequencing in a study of cytomegalovirus exposure and HLA in healthy donors. The germline CDR1 and CDR2 sequences are MGHRA and YSYEKL. The CDR3 consists of 13 residues. Primers for the PCR totalled 60 Vbeta and 13 Jbeta. Original processing notes: In a later analysis, roughly 11 million of tens of millions of unique beta chains occurred in at least two donors. The method was immunoSEQ multiplex PCR; TCRdb's version includes in-frame clones alone and lacks a portion of them. V and J calls plus clone size are reproduced from that table; the DNA served to infer D and trimming. The sample has roughly 230,000 clones, nearly 95% seen once. Study results and caveats: The authors later found most CMV-associated TCR beta chains appeared HLA-restricted. TCR beta sequences numbering roughly 18,000 were associated with HLA alleles at 0.05 false discovery rate in a later analysis.

About this clone: Its target is unknown.

Everyone who donated was a healthy bone marrow donor. The TCR was taken from a girl aged 2-10 years in good health and CMV-seronegative. The specimen sequenced was PBMCs. The chain employs TRBV4-1 and TRBJ2-5, with D unresolved. The J call may be mistaken, given a closer DNA end match to TRBJ2-7. CDR3 sequence (DNA): TGCGCCAGCAGCCAAGGTTCAGGTTACGAGCAGTACTTC. Translation: CASSQGSGYEQYF.